A single sample gave rise to the 30 T cell receptor beta chains below, sequenced in a study of blood T cells in healthy people across ages (dated by TCRdb to 2013 to 2016). Libraries were constructed by 5' RACE. Sequencing used an Illumina HiSeq 2500. A second 7 to 11 cycle PCR used a sample-barcoded 5' primer and a J-beta primer mix. TCRdb ran its own pipeline on the public reads, namely fastp trimming at Q25 and MiXCR clone calling, and kept in-frame beta chains. CDR3 protein duplicates are merged, each entry listing the most common genes and DNA. The sample profile shows hundreds of thousands of distinct CDR3 sequences; around 38% of them were found once. The ten biggest clones cover roughly 30% of the sample. The sample consisted of blood. The receptors originated from a man older than 75 in good health.

The CDR3 DNA reads TGTGCCAGCAGCCCCGCTTGGGTAAGAATTGGCGGGGGGCACAATGAGCAGTTCTTC. It translates to CASSPAWVRIGGGHNEQFF. The V and J genes are TRBV7-2 and TRBJ2-1; 8 bases agree with TRBD2. CDR1 is SGHTA and CDR2 is FQGNSA in the germline V gene. V was clipped by 5 bases and J by 5 bases; unmatched bases: 20. This CDR3 has 19 residues.

This chain joins TRBV7-3 and TRBJ2-1; 9 bases align to TRBD2. Germline V gene sequence: CDR1 SGHTA, CDR2 FQGTGA. Trimming at V came to 2 bases and at J to 8 bases, leaving 7 bases not matched to a gene. This CDR3 region has 15 residues. The CDR3 sequence: CASSLSLAGRDEQFF. DNA for the CDR3: TGTGCCAGCAGCTTATCTCTAGCGGGAAGAGATGAGCAGTTCTTC.

This clonotype has at least ten counts. The chain links TRBV3-1 to TRBJ2-1; TRBD2 agrees at 9 bases. The J segment lost 13 bases and the V segment lost 4 bases, leaving 8 bases of the junction unmatched. Germline values: CDR1 LGHDT, CDR2 YNNKEL (reference sequence). CDR3 length equals 13 residues. CDR3 in amino acids: CASSRLLAGDQFF. In DNA form, the CDR3 reads TGTGCCAGCAGCCGATTACTAGCGGGTGACCAGTTCTTC.

This clonotype was detected once. The chain is built from TRBV6-2 or TRBV6-3 and TRBJ1-3; tentatively, D is TRBD1 (6 bases). Trimming shortened V by 6 bases and J by 0 bases, and 12 bases separated the two germline ends. Germline CDR1 MNHEY, CDR2 SVGEGT. The CDR3 has 15 residues. The CDR3 region is CASSYRTVSGNTIYF. The CDR3, as DNA: TGTGCCAGCAGCTACCGGACAGTCTCTGGAAACACCATATATTTT.

J is TRBJ2-5 and V is TRBV10-1; 8 bases are a match to TRBD1. The CDR3 totals 15 residues. The V gene's germline CDR1 is WNHNN and CDR2 SYGVQD (reference sequence). V shed 6 bases, J shed 1 base, and the junction held 7 bases outside the gene matches. CDR3 protein: CASSANGQGQETQYF. CDR3 nucleotide sequence: TGCGCCAGCAGCGCTAATGGACAGGGCCAAGAGACCCAGTACTTC.

This clonotype was counted once. The rearrangement uses TRBV7-2 and TRBJ2-2; maybe TRBD2 (6 bases). V was shortened by 5 bases and J by 1 base, with 17 bases between the two germline ends. CDR1 and CDR2 (germline): SGHTA, FQGNSA. The CDR3 runs to 17 residues. CDR3 bases: TGTGCCAGCAGCCCCAGTGGGGCTAGCGTGAACACCGGGGAGCTGTTTTTT. It specifies CASSPSGASVNTGELFF.

On this clonotype itself: One end of the junction varies from germline; a read error may be responsible. The rearrangement links TRBV7-2 to TRBJ2-7; D might be TRBD1 or TRBD2, each matching 6 bases. Germline-derived CDR1 and CDR2 are SGHTA and FQGNSA. The CDR3 is made up of 16 amino acids. In DNA, the CDR3 is TGTGCCAGCAACTTAGAGGGGGGCAGGGGAGGCTACGAGCAGTACTTC. Residues: CASNLEGGRGGYEQYF.

The V gene is TRBV4-1, the J gene TRBJ1-2; possibly TRBD1 for D (5 bases). Trimming left V 2 bases short and J 8 bases short, with 15 bases between. CDR1 is MGHRA, CDR2 YSYEKL, per germline. This CDR3 is built from 14 residues. The CDR3 loop is CASSQPLGAGGYTF. In DNA form, the CDR3 reads TGCGCCAGCAGCCAACCCCTTGGGGCCGGGGGCTACACCTTC.

The chain couples TRBV20-1 to TRBJ2-1; 15 bases match TRBD2. Germline V gene sequence: CDR1 DFQATT, CDR2 SNEGSKA (reference sequence). V shed 8 bases and J 4 bases; nucleotides not matched to a gene: 12. This CDR3 is built from 17 residues. In DNA form, the CDR3 reads TGCAGTTCAAAACGAGGGACTAGCGGGAGGCCTTACAATGAGCAGTTCTTC. This codes for CSSKRGTSGRPYNEQFF.

A few counts support this clonotype. This chain joins TRBV12-3 or TRBV12-4 and TRBJ1-5; possibly TRBD1 for D (6 bases). Trimming left V 9 bases short and J 2 bases short, with 14 bases between. The CDR3 is 14 amino acids. CDR3 residues: CASREGVGNQPQHF. CDR3 nucleotides: TGTGCCAGTCGGGAGGGGGTGGGCAATCAGCCCCAGCATTTT.

The chain couples TRBV9 to TRBJ2-3; D is uncertain. This CDR3 has 15 amino acids. V lost 0 bases to trimming and J lost 2 bases, with 10 bases between them. Germline loops: CDR1 SGDLS, CDR2 YYNGEE. The DNA for the CDR3 is TGTGCCAGCAGCGTAGTGGCTTCTCTCACAGATACGCAGTATTTT. Protein product: CASSVVASLTDTQYF.

This clonotype showed up many times. The V call is TRBV29-1, the J call TRBJ2-5; the D gene is possibly TRBD1 (6 bases). This CDR3 spans 11 amino acids. The germline gives CDR1 SQVTM, CDR2 ANQGSEA. Trimming took 3 bases from V and 5 from J, leaving 7 bases between them. The CDR3 sequence is CSVDQGETQYF. CDR3 coding DNA: TGCAGCGTTGACCAGGGGGAGACCCAGTACTTC.

Details on this clonotype: This may arise from a read error, as a much more abundant clone is one base away. The gene calls are TRBV29-1 and TRBJ2-7; D remains ambiguous. The V gene lost 7 bases and the J gene lost 2 bases, with 12 bases spanning the gap. The CDR3 contains 12 residues. Germline CDR1 and CDR2: SQVTM and ANQGSEA. The CDR3 bases are TGCAGCGCCCGGACCGCACCCTACGAGCAGTACTTC. Translation: CSARTAPYEQYF.

J is TRBJ2-7 and V is TRBV20-1; 10 nucleotides match TRBD1. Germline V gives CDR1 DFQATT, CDR2 SNEGSKA (reference sequence). CDR3 length equals 13 residues. The trim removed 6 bases at V and 6 bases at J, leaving 8 bases unmatched. Here the CDR3 reads CSATGDRGCEQYF. The CDR3 bases are TGCAGTGCAACCGGGGACAGGGGCTGCGAGCAGTACTTC.

This chain uses TRBV11-2 with TRBJ2-1, with D hard to call. V shed 1 base and J shed 2 bases, with 12 bases lying between them. This CDR3 region has 16 residues. Germline assignment: CDR1 SGHAT and CDR2 FQNNGV. CDR3 sequence: CASSLGAYPTYNEQFF. The CDR3 bases are TGTGCCAGCAGCTTAGGCGCCTACCCAACCTACAATGAGCAGTTCTTC.

Concerning this clonotype: This clone may be a read error of a much larger clone one base away. CDR3 sequence: CGVEDRTGGDEQYF. The CDR3, as DNA: TGCGGCGTTGAAGATAGGACAGGGGGGGACGAGCAGTACTTC. The chain uses TRBV29-1 and TRBJ2-7; 10 positions match TRBD1. The CDR3 contains 14 residues. The V gene's germline CDR1 is SQVTM and CDR2 ANQGSEA.

V is TRBV20-1 and J is TRBJ2-6; D unresolved. Trimming removed 2 bases at V and 4 bases at J, with 6 bases between. Germline CDR1 and CDR2: DFQATT and SNEGSKA (reference sequence). CDR3 length: 13 amino acids. CDR3 loop: CSARYQGANVLTF. As DNA, the CDR3 is TGCAGTGCTAGATATCAAGGGGCCAACGTCCTGACTTTC.

This clonotype came up a few times. This rearrangement joins TRBV20-1 to TRBJ2-1; 7 nucleotides line up with TRBD1. Germline assignment: CDR1 DFQATT and CDR2 SNEGSKA (reference sequence). J lost 0 bases, V lost 5 bases, and 13 bases had no gene match. The CDR3 covers 17 residues. This CDR3 reads CSALPTGQLSSYNEQFF. The CDR3 DNA is TGCAGTGCTTTGCCCACGGGACAGCTGAGCTCCTACAATGAGCAGTTCTTC.

The chain has TRBV28 and TRBJ2-3; D might be TRBD1 (5 bases). The CDR3 spans 15 residues. Trimming pared 4 bases from V and 5 bases from J, leaving 16 bases between. CDR1 and CDR2 (germline): MDHEN, SYDVKM. The CDR3 protein is CASSSGSGAGDTQYF. DNA of the CDR3: TGTGCCAGCAGTTCAGGGTCTGGTGCCGGAGATACGCAGTATTTT.

The rearrangement uses TRBV6-4 and TRBJ2-1; 7 nucleotides agree with TRBD2. Looked up from germline, CDR1 is MRHNA and CDR2 is SNTAGT. This CDR3 spans 15 amino acids. After removal of 6 bases from V and 1 base from J, the junction contained 6 bases not matched to a gene. The CDR3 spells CASSTGRGSYNEQFF. In nucleotides, the CDR3 is TGTGCCAGCAGCACTGGGCGGGGGTCCTACAATGAGCAGTTCTTC.

The chain recombines TRBV12-3 or TRBV12-4 with TRBJ2-2; 9 bases map to TRBD1. V was pared by 6 bases and J by 4 bases, with 12 bases of the junction left unmatched. This CDR3 is built from 17 residues. The CDR3 DNA is TGTGCCAGCAGGCAGTTGGGGACAGGGATTGGCACCGGGGAGCTGTTTTTT. Translation gives CASRQLGTGIGTGELFF.

This clonotype was detected only a few times. The chain combines TRBV27 with TRBJ2-3; 7 bases match TRBD1. The CDR3 is made up of 15 amino acids. Germline V gene data show CDR1 as MNHEY and CDR2 as SMNVEV (reference sequence). V was clipped by 7 bases and J by 1 base; unmatched bases: 8. The CDR3 DNA reads TGTGCCAGCACCCCATTGGGGACAGGCACAGATACGCAGTATTTT. Translated, it gives CASTPLGTGTDTQYF.

The chain recombines TRBV5-3 with TRBJ2-2; TRBD2 matches at 13 bases. TRBV5-3 is an open reading frame whose function is uncertain. This CDR3 comprises 18 residues. Germline trimming cut 5 bases from V and 2 bases from J; bases unmatched to any gene: 9. The CDR3 spells CARRGRTSGRGNTGELFF. CDR3 coding DNA: TGTGCCAGAAGAGGTCGGACTAGCGGGAGAGGAAACACCGGGGAGCTGTTTTTT.

The chain links TRBV21-1 to TRBJ2-1; the table's D call of TRBD1 was not tested on the DNA. TRBV21-1 constitutes a pseudogene. This CDR3 region has 18 residues. CDR3 coding DNA: TGTGCCAGCAGCAAATTCCCGAGTCTGGGGTCGAGCTCCTACGAGCAGTTCTTC. Its protein is CASSKFPSLGSSSYEQFF.

J is TRBJ2-5 and V is TRBV4-2; TRBD2 matches 7 bases. Trimming took 4 bases from V and 11 from J; bases not matched to a gene: 13. Germline lookup yields CDR1 LGHNA and CDR2 YNFKEQ. The CDR3 has 14 residues. The CDR3 protein is CASSRGGTNNEQYF. For the CDR3, the DNA is TGTGCCAGCAGCCGTGGCGGGACTAATAATGAGCAGTACTTC.

Written as DNA, the CDR3 is TGTGCCAGCATAAACGACGGGAGGTCGGTGAATGAGCAGTTCTTC. Encoded protein: CASINDGRSVNEQFF. This rearrangement joins TRBV6-2 or TRBV6-3 to TRBJ2-1; TRBD2 matches 7 bases. This CDR3 is built from 15 residues. The ends lost 7 bases at V and 7 bases at J; junction bases unmatched: 13. The germline CDR1 and CDR2 sequences are MNHEY and SVGEGT.

The chain uses TRBV9 and TRBJ2-5; tentative D call: TRBD1 (6 bases). V lost 4 bases and J 11 bases, leaving 21 bases between the germline ends. The CDR3 runs to 14 residues. Germline lookup yields CDR1 SGDLS and CDR2 YYNGEE. The CDR3, as DNA: TGTGCCAGCAGCCCATACTCAGGGGTCAATGAGCAGTACTTC. Its translation: CASSPYSGVNEQYF. Combining the CDR3 with reference TRBV9 and TRBJ2-5 gives the whole variable domain DSGVTQTPKHLITATGQRVTLRCSPRSGDLSVYWYQQSLDQGLQFLIQYYNGEERAKGNILERFSAQQFPDLHSELNLSSLELGDSALYFCASSPYSGVNEQYFGPGTRLLVL.

The V gene is TRBV7-2, the J gene TRBJ2-7, with D possibly TRBD1 on 6 matching bases. CDR1 SGHTA and CDR2 FQGNSA come from the germline V gene. The CDR3 runs to 15 residues. V dropped 1 base and J dropped 3 bases, with 13 bases sitting between them. CDR3 DNA sequence: TGTGCCAGCAGCTTAGACATATACAGGGTCTACGAGCAGTACTTC. It translates to CASSLDIYRVYEQYF.

This clonotype has a handful of counts. This chain connects TRBV4-1 to TRBJ2-7; 8 bases line up with TRBD2. The V gene end was trimmed by 0 bases and the J gene end by 0 bases; junction bases not matched to a gene: 1. Germline V gives CDR1 MGHRA, CDR2 YSYEKL. The CDR3 has 15 amino acids. For the CDR3, the DNA is TGCGCCAGCAGCCAAGAACTAGCGGACTCCTACGAGCAGTACTTC. Translating it yields CASSQELADSYEQYF.

The V and J genes are TRBV20-1 and TRBJ1-2; D uncertain. The V end lost 3 bases, the J end lost 1 base, and 6 bases lay between the germline ends. The CDR3 contains 12 residues. Per the germline V gene, CDR1 is DFQATT and CDR2 is SNEGSKA (reference sequence). CDR3 in DNA: TGCAGTGCTAGGATCAGTAACTATGGCTACACCTTC. Protein sequence: CSARISNYGYTF.